Sequencing of this TCR beta chain was carried out in a study of breast tumors, draining lymph nodes, adjacent tissues. This clonotype was seen a few times. CDR1 and CDR2 (germline): MNHEY, SMNVEV (reference sequence). The V gene end was trimmed by 6 bases and the J gene end by 1 base; junction bases not matched to a gene: 9. The CDR3 has 17 amino acids. TCRdb reprocessed the multiplex PCR reads with MiXCR, giving one entry per CDR3 protein. This table holds some 230,000 distinct CDR3 sequences, about 34% found once. Breast cancer patients provided tissue from their axillary draining lymph nodes. The sequenced material came from axillary lymph node tissue. This clonotype originated in a female donor with breast cancer. Some clones in this sample may be carry-over from other donors' samples. This chain connects TRBV27 to TRBJ2-5, with 12 bases aligning to TRBD2. CDR3 amino acids: CASSFTSGGYLQETQYF. In DNA form, the CDR3 reads TGTGCCAGCAGCTTCACTAGCGGGGGGTATCTCCAAGAGACCCAGTACTTC.